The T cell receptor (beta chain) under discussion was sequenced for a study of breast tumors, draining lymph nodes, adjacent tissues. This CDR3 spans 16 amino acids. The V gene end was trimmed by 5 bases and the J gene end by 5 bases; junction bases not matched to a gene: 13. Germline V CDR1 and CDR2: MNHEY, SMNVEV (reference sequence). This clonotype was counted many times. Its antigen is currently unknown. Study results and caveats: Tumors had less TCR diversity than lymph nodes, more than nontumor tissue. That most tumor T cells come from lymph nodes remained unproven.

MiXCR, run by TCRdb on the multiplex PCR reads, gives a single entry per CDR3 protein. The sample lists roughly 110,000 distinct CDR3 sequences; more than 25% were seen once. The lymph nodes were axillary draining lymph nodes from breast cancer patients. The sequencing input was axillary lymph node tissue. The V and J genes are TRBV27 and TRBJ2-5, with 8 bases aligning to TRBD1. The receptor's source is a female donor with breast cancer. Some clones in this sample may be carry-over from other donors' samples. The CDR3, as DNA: TGTGCCAGCAGTCAGGGGGCCCTAGCGAGGGCGGAGACCCAGTACTTC. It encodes CASSQGALARAETQYF.